What follows are 3 T cell receptor beta chains derived from one specimen sequenced in a study of T cell responses to AZD1222 COVID-19 vaccine. The repertoire was sequenced with immunoSEQ multiplex PCR; TCRdb's copy has only in-frame clones and lacks some. The data contain roughly 130,000 clones, almost 95% of them seen just once; the ten biggest clones take up approximately 1.5%. The material sequenced was peripheral blood, taken on day 0 of AZD1222 vaccination. Source of these receptors: an adult in good health.

The chain carries TRBV5-1 and TRBJ1-1; 7 bases align to TRBD1. Germline lookup yields CDR1 SGHRS and CDR2 YFSETQ. After removal of 4 bases from V and 4 bases from J, the junction contained 10 bases not matched to a gene. The CDR3 is 15 residues long. The CDR3 region has the DNA TGCGCCAGCAGCCCGGACAGGAGCGCTTTCACTGAAGCTTTCTTT. Its protein product is CASSPDRSAFTEAFF. The full variable domain, rest sourced from reference TRBV5-1 and TRBJ1-1, is KAGVTQTPRYLIKTRGQQVTLSCSPISGHRSVSWYQQTPGQGLQFLFEYFSETQRNKGNFPGRFSGRQFSNSRSEMNVSTLELGDSALYLCASSPDRSAFTEAFFGQGTRLTVV.

V and J are TRBV12-3 or TRBV12-4 and TRBJ1-2; D call uncertain. The CDR3 has 13 residues. Trimming took off 5 bases at V and 3 bases at J, with 10 bases between the two ends. CDR3: CASSLTPDYGYTF. The CDR3 coding sequence is TGTGCCAGCAGTCTGACACCGGACTATGGCTACACCTTC.

The chain has TRBV3-1 (or the pseudogene TRBV3-2) and TRBJ1-5, with a possible D match to TRBD1 (6 bases). The V and J ends lost 0 bases and 4 bases respectively, with 10 bases between them. CDR3 length: 15 amino acids. The germline CDR1 and CDR2 sequences are LGHDT and YNNKEL (reference sequence). The CDR3 loop is CASSQDLTGNQPQHF. The CDR3 nucleotides are TGTGCCAGCAGCCAAGATCTTACAGGGAATCAGCCCCAGCATTTT.